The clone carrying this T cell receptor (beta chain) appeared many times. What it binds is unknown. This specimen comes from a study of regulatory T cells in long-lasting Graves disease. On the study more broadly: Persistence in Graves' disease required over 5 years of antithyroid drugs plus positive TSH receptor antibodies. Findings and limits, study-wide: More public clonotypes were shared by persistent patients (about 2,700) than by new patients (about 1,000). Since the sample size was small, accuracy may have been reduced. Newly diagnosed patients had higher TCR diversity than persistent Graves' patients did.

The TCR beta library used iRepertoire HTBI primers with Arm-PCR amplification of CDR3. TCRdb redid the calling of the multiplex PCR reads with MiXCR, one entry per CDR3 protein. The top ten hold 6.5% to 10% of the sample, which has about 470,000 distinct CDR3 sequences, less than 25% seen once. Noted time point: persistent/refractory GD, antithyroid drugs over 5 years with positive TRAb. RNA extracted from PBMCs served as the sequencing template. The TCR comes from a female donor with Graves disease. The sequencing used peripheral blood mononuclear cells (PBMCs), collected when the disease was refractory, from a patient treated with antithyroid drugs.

The CDR3 protein is CASSYTTSEIGYEQYF. DNA for the CDR3: TGTGCCAGCAGTTATACGACTAGCGAGATAGGCTACGAGCAGTACTTC. The chain has TRBV6-9 and TRBJ2-7; 8 positions agree with TRBD2. CDR3 length: 16 amino acids. Trimming cost V 2 bases and J 3 bases; bases outside gene matches: 9. The germline gives CDR1 MNHGY, CDR2 SVAAGI.